This entry concerns a single T cell receptor (beta chain). Its antigen is unidentified. The germline gives CDR1 MNHEY, CDR2 SMNVEV (reference sequence). This CDR3 is built from 12 residues. V lost 11 bases, J lost 2 bases, and 10 bases lay in between. This table comes from immunoSEQ multiplex PCR, and its TCRdb copy is limited to in-frame clones, with some not included. The profile covers 73,000 or so clones, with 90% appearing a single time and around 4% taken by the ten largest. The data derive from a study of graft-versus-host responses after intestinal transplantation. Study background: Isolated intestinal, liver-intestinal, or multivisceral transplants had been given to the recipients. Among the recipients, all got anti-thymocyte globulin induction and then tacrolimus and steroids for around 3 years.

General study results and limits: Recipient marrow harbored GvH clones, some of which surfaced first in ileum or blood.

The chain has TRBV27 and TRBJ1-3; no clear D gene. Sequencing used unstimulated CD8+ T cells sorted from spleen or lymph node cells, obtained before transplant. This receptor was taken from a human donor who was the organ donor for an intestinal transplant. CDR3 sequence: CAVRGTGNTIYF. CDR3 in DNA: TGTGCCGTCCGTGGCACTGGAAACACCATATATTTT.